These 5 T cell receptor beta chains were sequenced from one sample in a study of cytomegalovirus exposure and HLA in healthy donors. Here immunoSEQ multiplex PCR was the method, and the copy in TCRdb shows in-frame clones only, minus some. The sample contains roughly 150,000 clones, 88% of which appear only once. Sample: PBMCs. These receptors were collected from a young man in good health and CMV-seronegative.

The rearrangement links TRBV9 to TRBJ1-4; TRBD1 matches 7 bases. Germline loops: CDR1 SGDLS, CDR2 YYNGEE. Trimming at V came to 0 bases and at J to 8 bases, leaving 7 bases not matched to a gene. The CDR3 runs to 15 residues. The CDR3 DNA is TGTGCCAGCAGCGTAGAAGGGACAGAGGGAGAAAAACTGTTTTTT. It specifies CASSVEGTEGEKLFF.

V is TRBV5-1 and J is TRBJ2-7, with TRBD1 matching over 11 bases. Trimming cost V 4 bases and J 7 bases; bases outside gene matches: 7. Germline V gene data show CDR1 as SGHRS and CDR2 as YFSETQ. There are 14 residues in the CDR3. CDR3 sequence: CASSPGQGAGEQYF. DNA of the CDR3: TGCGCCAGCAGCCCTGGACAGGGGGCAGGTGAGCAGTACTTC.

The CDR3 DNA sequence: TGTGCCAGTAGAATAACAGGGGACCTAAATCAGCCCCAGCATTTT. Translation: CASRITGDLNQPQHF. The chain carries TRBV19 and TRBJ1-5, with 7 bases matching TRBD1. V lost 6 bases to trimming and J lost 4 bases; unmatched junction nucleotides: 9. The germline CDR1 and CDR2 sequences are LNHDA and SQIVND (reference sequence). This CDR3 is built from 15 residues.

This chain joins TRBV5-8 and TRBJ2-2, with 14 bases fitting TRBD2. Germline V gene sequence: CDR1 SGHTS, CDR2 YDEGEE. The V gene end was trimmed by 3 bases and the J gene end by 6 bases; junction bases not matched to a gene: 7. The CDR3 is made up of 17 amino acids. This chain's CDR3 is CASSWGLAGEGSGELFF. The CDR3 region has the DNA TGTGCCAGCAGCTGGGGACTAGCGGGAGAGGGTTCCGGGGAGCTGTTTTTT.

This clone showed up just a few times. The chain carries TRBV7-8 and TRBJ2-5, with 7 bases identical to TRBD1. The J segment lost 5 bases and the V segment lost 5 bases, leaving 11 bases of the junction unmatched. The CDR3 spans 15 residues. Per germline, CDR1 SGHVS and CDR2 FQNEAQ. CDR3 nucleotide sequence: TGTGCCAGCAGCAATCGACAGGGCCCCACGGAGACCCAGTACTTC. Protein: CASSNRQGPTETQYF. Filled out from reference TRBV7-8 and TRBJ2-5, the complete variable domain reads GAGVSQSPRYKVAKRGQDVALRCDPISGHVSLFWYQQALGQGPEFLTYFQNEAQLDKSGLPSDRFFAERPEGSVSTLKIQRTQQEDSAVYLCASSNRQGPTETQYFGPGTRLLVL.